This T cell receptor beta chain was identified during a study of blood T cell repertoires in COVID-19. Study in general: PBMCs, B-cell-depleted T cells, or T cells provided the cDNA or gDNA that made up the material.

Here immunoSEQ multiplex PCR was the method, and the copy in TCRdb shows in-frame clones only, minus some. This table has about 190,000 clones, around 85% appearing once. CDR3 size: 15 residues. CDR1 is SGHTA and CDR2 is FQGNSA in the germline V gene. Trimming cost V 7 bases and J 0 bases, with 14 bases left between them. The rearrangement links TRBV7-2 to TRBJ2-3; possibly TRBD2 for D (5 bases). The TCR sequence derives from a woman between 50 and 59 years old with acute or convalescent COVID-19. The specimen was peripheral blood. The CDR3: CASTLLGLSTDTQYF. For the CDR3, the DNA is TGTGCCAGCACCCTACTAGGCCTTAGCACAGATACGCAGTATTTT.